What follows describes a single T cell receptor beta chain. Its antigen specificity is not known. Base quality data are lacking; no much larger clone is found one base away. Library creation used the immunoSEQ multiplex PCR assay. The multiplex PCR relied on a mix of 60 forward primers for TCR Vbeta segments and 13 reverse primers for TCR Jbeta segments. The CDR3 region of rearranged TCR beta genes was amplified from genomic DNA with a multiplex PCR assay. The amplified TCR beta libraries were sequenced on the Illumina HiSeq System as 87-base-pair reads. The authors processed their data as follows. Across the 666 repertoires, a later analysis counted 80 million or so unique TCR beta chains, around 11 million of which were shared by at least two donors. Raw reads were error-corrected and collapsed into unique sequences by a nearest-neighbor algorithm in which closely related sequences were merged to remove PCR and sequencing errors. To assign V, D and J gene segments, CDR3 sequences were aligned to IMGT reference sequences. For a sequence to be retained, a match of at least six nucleotides to both a V gene segment and a J gene segment was required. Rearrangements were called productive when the CDR3 lacked stop codons and stayed in frame with V and J; all others were non-productive. CDR3 was defined by IMGT convention, running from the second conserved V-encoded cysteine to the conserved J-encoded phenylalanine. The earlier analysis of fewer than 750 of the donors excluded sequences that lacked an unambiguous match to a single V gene segment. An earlier analysis of 587 of the donors classified V segments as functional when productive rearrangements were above 56.7% and as segregating when the standard deviation between donors was above 5%. A statistical classification framework was built for diagnosing cytomegalovirus status from the catalog of TCR beta chain sequences. In a later analysis, TCR nucleotide sequences were compared against IMGT/GENE-DB human TR gene sequences so that V and J genes could be assigned. The TCRdist pipeline was used in a later analysis to assign CDR3 sequences and most-parsimonious VDJ recombination scenarios. A later analysis defined each TCR beta chain by its CDR3 amino acid sequence plus V-gene family, and excluded reads lacking a unique V-gene family. A later analysis removed several hundred highly shared, low-generation-probability nucleotide sequences to deal with suspected cross-contamination and a sequencing artifact. In a later analysis, a clonal expansion index was calculated for each public chain from normalized within-repertoire ranks of inferred template counts. A later analysis computed generation probabilities with a VDJ recombination model fitted to out-of-frame rearrangements, and checked the results against IGoR. Hypergeometric tests were used in a later analysis to score TCR-TCR, TCR-HLA and TCR-CMV co-occurrence, with a repertoire-size bias correction applied to the TCR pairs. A later analysis estimated false discovery rates by permuting HLA or CMV assignments 20 times. In a later analysis, co-occurring TCRs were grouped using DBSCAN, and TCRdist sequence similarity was added for clustering within HLA-allele-positive subsets. For co-occurrence clustering, repertoires with fewer than 30,000 or more than 120,000 public chains were excluded, along with roughly 5 repertoires with anomalous nucleotide sharing. Drawn from immuneACCESS, this table holds only the in-frame rearrangements with V and J called that TCRdb kept. Clones are partly lost; checked studies trace under half to an unresolved V gene and leave the rest unexplained. The D gene and trimming were derived from the DNA, and the V and J assignments and clone size from that table. The sample table shows roughly 98,000 clones, and under 85% are seen once. Jointly, the top ten make up around 9.9% of the sample.

The sample belongs to a study of cytomegalovirus exposure and HLA in healthy donors (dated by TCRdb to about 2017). General notes on the study: An earlier analysis of approximately 590 of the donors reported 250 to 350 Gb of sequence data and 117 million unique TCR beta sequences from around 200 million T cells. An early release that covered about 600 HLA-typed donors contained around 300 gigabases of sequencing data and tens of millions of unique TCR sequences. The genetic ancestry cluster associated with self-reported Caucasian donors included 81% of the 350 to 500 genotyped donors. The study aimed to test whether signatures of past pathogen exposure could be identified by cataloging public T cell receptors. The study profiled the T cell repertoires of around 700 subjects by immunosequencing and related them to cytomegalovirus serostatus. In addition to the first cohort of 650 to 800 subjects, a separate validation cohort of some 120 different subjects was used. High-throughput TCR immunosequencing, statistical association of individual TCRs with disease status, and machine learning were combined to predict cytomegalovirus infection status. A later analysis re-analyzed previously published TCR beta repertoires from about 730 donors and added high-resolution HLA genotyping to study TCR occurrence patterns. In the later analysis, no new phenotypic data were used to find candidate immune exposures; instead, reliance was placed on TCR beta sequences and their occurrence across donors. An earlier analysis of nearly 600 of the donors applied high-throughput TCR beta sequencing to assess whether each TCR beta V gene segment acted as functional or pseudogenic. Donor age, sex, ethnicity and CMV serostatus were compiled together with the repertoire data. In a later genetic analysis, genome-wide SNP genotypes for about 55% of the 666 donors were used, and that subset was treated as a discovery cohort. All discovery cohort repertoires had been generated on a single sequencing platform. Both class I and class II loci were covered by HLA typing, at four-digit resolution. The number of typed donors differed by locus: about 620-640 for A, B, C, DRB1 and DQB1; 522 for DQA1; over 600 for DPA1; and about 450 for DPB1. Four to six DR-DQ haplotypes were handled as single units for association and clustering, since linkage in the cohort was strong. On average, roughly 200,000 unique TCR beta nucleotide sequences were sequenced per donor among several hundred genotyped donors of the cohort, with about 17% of those sequences being non-productive. General study outcomes and caveats: In an earlier analysis of some 540 of the donors, most TCR beta V segments appeared in productive rearrangements about 90% or about 30% of the time, broadly matching IMGT annotations. Compared with equally common non-associated chains, HLA-associated TCR beta chains in a later analysis were more clonally expanded and had lower generation probabilities. Only TCR beta chains were sequenced in this cohort, and the absence of alpha or paired-chain data limited detectable features. Some IMGT-functional V segments, including TRBV6-2 and TRBV6-3, could not be distinguished by the 87-base-pair reads and were therefore excluded. The only immune exposure information available for the cohort was CMV serostatus. In the study, approximately 150 TCR beta chains were listed as associated with cytomegalovirus. A few of the identified cytomegalovirus-associated TCR beta chains were confirmed in vitro to be specific for cytomegalovirus antigens. HLA typing was unavailable for some donors at each locus, so association tests used only the typed subset. The authors suggested that the approach could potentially be extended to other disease states and immunological phenotypes. Cytomegalovirus status was reported to be diagnosed by the classifier with high specificity and sensitivity in both the original and validation cohorts. In a later analysis, most CMV-associated TCR beta chains were found to appear HLA-restricted, with HLA associations seemingly driven largely by CMV exposure. A later genetic analysis associated a missense DCLRE1C variant with V-gene and J-gene trimming of TCR beta chains, and an independent cohort replicated the association. While some public TCRs were present in many individuals, most TCR sequences turned up only very rarely across donors. Some 16 rarely observed V segments, including chromosome 9 orphons, were excluded from the earlier analysis of a few hundred of the donors because counts were too low. A group of highly shared sequence variants was considered likely to be a technical artifact of the sequencing pipeline. Strong co-occurrence of HLA alleles, especially DR and DQ, made assigning TCR associations to individual alleles difficult. A later analysis found that TCR association rates varied across HLA loci, with DRB1 alleles showing the most associated TCRs and HLA-C alleles the fewest. Sequencing depth was assumed to be roughly uniform across donors in the presence/absence analyses, though that assumption may not hold. A further reported finding was that TCR beta sequences accurately predicted the HLA-A and HLA-B alleles for most subjects in the first cohort. According to a later analysis, parvovirus B19, influenza, CMV and Epstein-Barr virus appeared linked to several top co-occurrence clusters. In a later analysis, around 15,000 TCR beta sequences were associated with specific HLA alleles at a false discovery rate of 0.05. Linkage disequilibrium might explain the correlated functional status among segregating V segments, but an unknown experimental factor could not be excluded. In a later genetic analysis, fewer N-insertions in productive TCRs were reported among donors in an Asian-associated ancestry cluster than the roughly 640-donor mean.

The cohort was made up of roughly 670 healthy bone marrow donors. Cohort members were all nominally healthy when sampled, although unrecorded immune exposures were likely present. The donor was CMV seropositive and belonged to the group of 270 or so seropositive cohort members. A peripheral blood sample was provided by each donor, and peripheral blood mononuclear cells were used for TCR beta sequencing. The Qiagen DNeasy Blood Extraction Kit was used to extract genomic DNA from the blood cell samples. For CDR1 and CDR2, the germline V gene lists ENHRY and SYGVKD. V was cut back by 4 bases and J by 1 base, leaving a gap of 13 bases between them. The CDR3 covers 15 residues, taking in both the cysteine and the phenylalanine. CDR3 DNA only is kept here, 45 bases in frame from base 1.

The sample comprised PBMCs. This receptor chain uses TRBV10-3 and TRBJ1-1, and the D gene may be TRBD1, 5 bases matching. The TCR was taken from a man aged 18-30 years in good health and CMV-seropositive. The DNA is as follows: TGTGCCATCAGTGCCCTTCGCGGGACGAACACTGAAGCTTTCTTT. The resulting protein is CAISALRGTNTEAFF.